The 30 T cell receptor beta chains given below trace back to one sample, sequenced in a study of CD8+ T cells in alopecia areata. Extraction and reverse transcription of RNA yielded cDNA as the sequencing template. Produced via immunoSEQ multiplex PCR; TCRdb's table is partial and in-frame only. The repertoire holds about 140,000 clones, with roughly three fifths as singletons. Here the sequenced sample was CD4+ T cells sorted from blood, taken at week 0. The receptors were gathered from a human donor with alopecia areata.

The chain employs TRBV9 and TRBJ2-2; D gene ambiguous. The V and J ends lost 0 bases and 2 bases respectively, with 8 bases between them. CDR1 SGDLS and CDR2 YYNGEE come from the germline V gene. The CDR3 has 15 amino acids. The CDR3, as DNA: TGTGCCAGCAGCGTAGGAGACTTTAACACCGGGGAGCTGTTTTTT. It translates to CASSVGDFNTGELFF.

V usage is TRBV9 and J usage is TRBJ2-2; 8 nucleotides line up with TRBD1. V gave up 4 bases and J gave up 4 bases; unmatched junction bases: 6. This CDR3 region has 15 residues. In germline, CDR1 is SGDLS, CDR2 YYNGEE. The chain's CDR3 is CASSLGQGGTGELFF. CDR3 bases: TGTGCCAGCAGCCTAGGACAGGGAGGCACCGGGGAGCTGTTTTTT.

The chain has TRBV9 and TRBJ2-3, with 11 bases aligning to TRBD2. The CDR3 contains 16 residues. CDR1 SGDLS and CDR2 YYNGEE come from the germline V gene. V dropped 3 bases and J dropped 1; count of bases not matched to a gene: 4. CDR3 sequence reads: CASSAVTSGGTDTQYF. The CDR3 DNA sequence: TGTGCCAGCAGCGCCGTGACTAGCGGGGGCACAGATACGCAGTATTTT.

J is TRBJ1-5 and V is TRBV19; maybe TRBD1 (6 bases). The CDR3 totals 14 residues. The germline gives CDR1 LNHDA, CDR2 SQIVND (reference sequence). Trimming left V 7 bases short and J 2 bases short, with 12 bases between. The CDR3 DNA reads as TGTGCCAGTACCAGGGGAAGAGGCAATCAGCCCCAGCATTTT. This gives the protein CASTRGRGNQPQHF. The variable domain in full, completed from reference TRBV19 and TRBJ1-5, reads DGGITQSPKYLFRKEGQNVTLSCEQNLNHDAMYWYRQDPGQGLRLIYYSQIVNDFQKGDIAEGYSVSREKKESFPLTVTSAQKNPTAFYLCASTRGRGNQPQHFGDGTRLSIL.

The V call is TRBV10-3, the J call TRBJ1-6, with 7 bases that match TRBD1. CDR1 ENHRY and CDR2 SYGVKD come from the germline V gene. This CDR3 region has 14 residues. With V trimmed by 5 bases and J by 9 bases, 7 bases remained unmatched. The CDR3: CAISLDRSGSPLHF. The CDR3, as DNA: TGTGCCATCAGTCTGGACAGGTCTGGTTCACCCCTCCACTTT.

The chain employs TRBV4-3 and TRBJ2-7; 10 bases align to TRBD1. V shed 1 base, J shed 5 bases, and the junction held 14 bases outside the gene matches. The CDR3 extends over 18 amino acids. Germline CDR1 reads LGHNA; CDR2 reads YSLEER. The CDR3 region has the DNA TGCGCCAGCAGCCAAGTCTATTCCCCCGGGACAGGGGCAAACGAGCAGTACTTC. Residues: CASSQVYSPGTGANEQYF.

This clone was seen just once. The chain couples TRBV29-1 to TRBJ1-4; 9 nucleotides agree with TRBD1. CDR3 length equals 13 residues. Trimming at V came to 5 bases and at J to 7 bases, leaving 5 bases not matched to a gene. Germline assignment: CDR1 SQVTM and CDR2 ANQGSEA. CDR3 bases: TGCAGCGTTTCGACAGGGGGATTTGAAAAACTGTTTTTT. Its protein is CSVSTGGFEKLFF. The complete variable domain, with remaining parts taken from reference TRBV29-1 and TRBJ1-4, reads SAVISQKPSRDICQRGTSLTIQCQVDSQVTMMFWYRQQPGQSLTLIATANQGSEATYESGFVIDKFPISRPNLTFSTLTVSNMSPEDSSIYLCSVSTGGFEKLFFGSGTQLSVL.

The rearrangement joins TRBV7-9 to TRBJ2-7; 11 bases line up with TRBD1. The V gene's germline CDR1 is SEHNR and CDR2 FQNEAQ (reference sequence). J lost 7 bases, V lost 4 bases, and 15 bases had no gene match. CDR3 size: 17 residues. The CDR3 loop is CASSSWRTGGPSGEQYF. The CDR3 DNA is TGTGCCAGCAGCTCGTGGAGGACAGGGGGCCCATCGGGTGAGCAGTACTTC.

The rearrangement uses TRBV11-2 and TRBJ1-3; D perhaps matches TRBD1 (5 bases). The CDR3 is made up of 13 amino acids. Germline CDR1 and CDR2: SGHAT and FQNNGV. V dropped 3 bases and J dropped 6 bases, with 9 bases sitting between them. The chain's CDR3 is CASSFPGENTIYF. In DNA form, the CDR3 reads TGTGCCAGCAGCTTTCCGGGGGAAAACACCATATATTTT.

This clone was detected a few times. The chain uses TRBV5-6 and TRBJ2-7, with 7 bases fitting TRBD2. The germline V gene has CDR1 SGHDT and CDR2 YYEEEE. This CDR3 contains 15 residues. J was trimmed by 2 bases and V by 4 bases; bases with no gene match: 9. The CDR3 is CASSPGLGTTYEQYF. CDR3 nucleotide sequence: TGTGCCAGCAGCCCGGGTTTGGGGACTACCTACGAGCAGTACTTC.

The rearrangement links TRBV4-3 to TRBJ2-1, with TRBD2 identical over 8 bases. The J segment lost 8 bases and the V segment lost 0 bases, leaving 9 bases of the junction unmatched. CDR3 length: 16 amino acids. From germline, CDR1 is LGHNA and CDR2 YSLEER. The CDR3 region is CASSQDNRGGVDEQFF. CDR3 in DNA: TGCGCCAGCAGCCAAGATAACCGGGGGGGCGTAGATGAGCAGTTCTTC.

The CDR3: CAWLTEGYTF. As DNA, the CDR3 is TGTGCCTGGCTGACAGAGGGCTACACCTTC. The chain joins TRBV30 to TRBJ1-2; possibly TRBD1 for D (5 bases). Trimming stripped 5 bases from V and 8 bases from J, with 9 bases between. CDR3 length: 10 amino acids. Germline-derived CDR1 and CDR2 are GTSNPN and SVGIG (reference sequence).

This clone was counted between two and nine times. The chain links TRBV7-9 to TRBJ1-2; D is ambiguous. V shed 7 bases and J shed 1 base, with 10 bases lying between them. CDR3 size: 13 residues. CDR1 and CDR2 (germline): SEHNR, FQNEAQ (reference sequence). CDR3 sequence: CASTHRDNYGYTF. The CDR3 nucleotides are TGTGCCAGCACCCACCGGGATAACTATGGCTACACCTTC. Supplemented by reference TRBV7-9 and TRBJ1-2, the full variable domain reads DTGVSQNPRHKITKRGQNVTFRCDPISEHNRLYWYRQTLGQGPEFLTYFQNEAQLEKSRLLSDRFSAERPKGSFSTLEIQRTEQGDSAMYLCASTHRDNYGYTFGSGTRLTVV.

This clone occurred once. The chain uses TRBV29-1 and TRBJ2-2; D possibly uses TRBD1 or TRBD2 (6 bases each). The CDR3 covers 15 residues. V was cut by 3 bases and J by 0 bases, with 11 bases left in between. The germline V gene encodes CDR1 SQVTM and CDR2 ANQGSEA. This chain's CDR3 is CSVDGGRANTGELFF. The CDR3 DNA follows: TGCAGCGTTGACGGGGGCAGAGCGAACACCGGGGAGCTGTTTTTT.

This chain joins TRBV4-3 and TRBJ1-2; a possible D gene is TRBD1 (5 bases). CDR3 length: 15 residues. V shed 0 bases and J shed 5 bases, with 13 bases lying between them. Germline V gives CDR1 LGHNA, CDR2 YSLEER. CDR3 DNA sequence: TGCGCCAGCAGCCAAGATGGCGTCGGGGCTTATGGCTACACCTTC. This translates into CASSQDGVGAYGYTF.

The chain employs TRBV2 and TRBJ1-2, with D uncertain. Looked up from germline, CDR1 is SNHLY and CDR2 is FYNNEI. The CDR3 runs 13 residues. V lost 6 bases and J 3 bases, leaving 11 bases between the germline ends. The CDR3 spells CASSPAGDYGYTF. DNA for the CDR3: TGTGCCAGCAGCCCAGCCGGGGACTATGGCTACACCTTC.

The V and J genes are TRBV5-1 and TRBJ2-7; D gene unclear. Looked up from germline, CDR1 is SGHRS and CDR2 is YFSETQ. V was shortened by 7 bases and J by 3 bases, with 14 bases between the two germline ends. This CDR3 comprises 13 residues. This chain's CDR3 is CASRIEDLYEQYF. Written as DNA, the CDR3 is TGCGCCAGCCGTATCGAAGACCTCTACGAGCAGTACTTC.

V gene TRBV10-3 combines with J gene TRBJ1-2, with D unresolved. Trimming took off 5 bases at V and 2 bases at J, with 9 bases between the two ends. Looked up from germline, CDR1 is ENHRY and CDR2 is SYGVKD. The CDR3 consists of 13 residues. The CDR3 here is CAISPTDNYGYTF. As DNA, the CDR3 is TGTGCCATCAGTCCGACTGACAACTATGGCTACACCTTC.

This clone was detected a few times. The rearrangement joins TRBV11-2 to TRBJ2-4; D remains ambiguous. V lost 5 bases and J lost 0, with 11 bases in between. The germline V gene encodes CDR1 SGHAT and CDR2 FQNNGV. The CDR3 loop spans 15 amino acids. CDR3 in DNA: TGTGCCAGCAGCCACCCTCTTTTAGCCAAAAACATTCAGTACTTC. Translated, it gives CASSHPLLAKNIQYF. Full variable domain (remainder filled in from reference TRBV11-2 and TRBJ2-4): EAGVAQSPRYKIIEKRQSVAFWCNPISGHATLYWYQQILGQGPKLLIQFQNNGVVDDSQLPKDRFSAERLKGVDSTLKIQPAKLEDSAVYLCASSHPLLAKNIQYFGAGTRLSVL.

This clone was found once. The genes are TRBV27 and TRBJ1-1; tentative D call: TRBD1 (5 bases). V was cut by 7 bases and J by 11 bases, with 8 bases left in between. This CDR3 is 9 amino acids long. The germline V gene encodes CDR1 MNHEY and CDR2 SMNVEV (reference sequence). Here the CDR3 reads CASKGRAFF. CDR3 bases: TGTGCCAGCAAGGGGCGGGCTTTCTTT.

The genes are TRBV27 and TRBJ1-2, with D unclear. V lost 6 bases to trimming and J lost 5 bases, with 19 bases between them. Germline V gene sequence: CDR1 MNHEY, CDR2 SMNVEV (reference sequence). There are 15 residues in the CDR3. Written as DNA, the CDR3 is TGTGCCAGCAGACCAGAAACAGCAAAACGTTATGGCTACACCTTC. Amino acids: CASRPETAKRYGYTF.

This clone appeared once. The rearrangement uses TRBV5-1 and TRBJ2-1, with D tentatively TRBD2 (5 bases). The CDR3 runs 16 residues. CDR1 SGHRS and CDR2 YFSETQ come from the germline V gene. V was cut by 0 bases and J by 6 bases, with 16 bases left in between. CDR3 bases: TGCGCCAGCAGCTTGGGAAACGTCCGGGCGGGCAATGAGCAGTTCTTC. Translated: CASSLGNVRAGNEQFF.

As to this clone: A junction boundary mismatches the germline segment, possibly from a read error. The V gene is TRBV30, the J gene TRBJ1-3; weak D call: TRBD1 (5 bases). CDR3 length: 15 residues. Looked up from germline, CDR1 is GTSNPN and CDR2 is SVGIG (reference sequence). In DNA form, the CDR3 reads TGTGCCTGGGACCGGGGCTCCCACTCTGGAAACACCACATATTTT. This encodes CAWDRGSHSGNTTYF.

This clone was seen a few times. The chain has TRBV30 and TRBJ2-1; D uncertain. The germline gives CDR1 GTSNPN, CDR2 SVGIG (reference sequence). Trimming removed 1 base at V and 4 bases at J, with 2 bases between. CDR3 length: 11 amino acids. The CDR3 DNA is TGTGCCTGGAGTGCGTACAATGAGCAGTTCTTC. Translating it yields CAWSAYNEQFF. Combining the CDR3 with reference TRBV30 and TRBJ2-1 gives the whole variable domain SQTIHQWPATLVQPVGSPLSLECTVEGTSNPNLYWYRQAAGRGLQLLFYSVGIGQISSEVPQNLSASRPQDRQFILSSKKLLLSDSGFYLCAWSAYNEQFFGPGTRLTVL.

This rearrangement joins TRBV7-2 to TRBJ2-5; D call uncertain. The end of the DNA aligns better with TRBJ2-7, so the J call may be wrong. CDR1 is SGHTA and CDR2 is FQGNSA in the germline V gene. The CDR3 is 15 amino acids. DNA for the CDR3: TGTGCCAGCAGCTTAGCGGTAGGGTTGAAGGGCGAGCAGTACTTC. Residues: CASSLAVGLKGEQYF.

The chain employs TRBV29-1 and TRBJ2-5; TRBD2 aligns across 10 bases. Germline V gene data show CDR1 as SQVTM and CDR2 as ANQGSEA. J lost 6 bases, V lost 3 bases, and 10 bases had no gene match. This CDR3 has 15 amino acids. For the CDR3, the DNA is TGCAGCGTTGATATGCTAGCGGGGGCGGAACAGACCCAGTACTTC. Protein sequence: CSVDMLAGAEQTQYF. The complete variable domain, with remaining parts taken from reference TRBV29-1 and TRBJ2-5, reads SAVISQKPSRDICQRGTSLTIQCQVDSQVTMMFWYRQQPGQSLTLIATANQGSEATYESGFVIDKFPISRPNLTFSTLTVSNMSPEDSSIYLCSVDMLAGAEQTQYFGPGTRLLVL.

The V gene is TRBV6-5, the J gene TRBJ2-5; D is ambiguous. The V end lost 0 bases, the J end lost 5 bases, and 10 bases lay between the germline ends. CDR3 length equals 14 residues. Per the germline V gene, CDR1 is MNHEY and CDR2 is SVGAGI. In DNA form, the CDR3 reads TGTGCCAGCAGTTACTCCAGGTTGGGTGAGACCCAGTACTTC. It specifies CASSYSRLGETQYF.

The V call is TRBV2, the J call TRBJ2-5, with unresolved D. There are 11 residues in the CDR3. CDR1 is SNHLY, CDR2 FYNNEI, per germline. The V end was cut by 7 bases, the J end by 5 bases, with 8 bases between. CDR3 residues: CASTLAETQYF. CDR3 coding DNA: TGTGCCAGCACCTTGGCGGAGACCCAGTACTTC.

The chain is built from TRBV2 and TRBJ2-2; D remains ambiguous. The ends were cut back, 4 bases at V and 2 bases at J, with 5 bases in the middle. Germline-derived CDR1 and CDR2 are SNHLY and FYNNEI. The CDR3 has 13 residues. The CDR3 sequence: CASSGDNTGELFF. DNA of the CDR3: TGTGCCAGCAGTGGGGATAACACCGGGGAGCTGTTTTTT.

V is TRBV30 and J is TRBJ1-2; D might be TRBD1 (5 bases). Looked up from germline, CDR1 is GTSNPN and CDR2 is SVGIG (reference sequence). The CDR3 spans 13 residues. V lost 1 base and J lost 8, with 14 bases in between. The CDR3 coding sequence is TGTGCCTGGAGTGGAGGGGCGCCGGCCGGCTACACCTTC. Amino acid sequence: CAWSGGAPAGYTF.